Sequencing of this T cell receptor beta chain was carried out in a study of CD8 T cells in ankylosing spondylitis. TCRdb re-called the 5' RACE reads with MiXCR, one entry per CDR3 protein. This sample has 50,000 to 70,000 distinct CDR3 sequences, with 6.2% found just once. V lost 6 bases to trimming and J lost 2 bases; unmatched junction nucleotides: 5. Looked up from germline, CDR1 is MDHEN and CDR2 is SYDVKM. CDR3 length: 14 residues. A word on this clonotype: Antigen: not known.

Broader study findings: Clones linked to disease were reported to show significant enrichment in matched ankylosing spondylitis synovial fluid.

The receptor was derived from a male donor with ankylosing spondylitis. The sequenced sample was synovial fluid, either unsorted or a sorted T cell fraction (not recorded which). This chain connects TRBV28 to TRBJ1-2, with TRBD1 identical over 8 bases. The CDR3 region has the DNA TGTGCCAGCAGCAAAACAGGGGGGAACTATGGCTACACCTTC. It encodes CASSKTGGNYGYTF.